This T cell receptor (beta chain) was identified in a study of blood T cell repertoires in COVID-19. The repertoire was sequenced with immunoSEQ multiplex PCR; TCRdb's copy has only in-frame clones and lacks some. The data contain around 260,000 clones, approximately 87% of them singletons. V trimming: 5 bases; J trimming: 8 bases; junction bases outside the gene matches: 9. Germline loops: CDR1 MNHEY, CDR2 SVGEGT. The CDR3 length is 15 residues. The sample comprised peripheral blood. This sequence originates from a man in his sixties who had recovered from COVID-19. The rearrangement uses TRBV6-2 or TRBV6-3 and TRBJ2-1; 10 bases agree with TRBD2. CDR3 sequence (DNA): TGTGCCAGCAGTCCCAGCGGGGGGGCAGTCGATGAGCAGTTCTTC. This encodes CASSPSGGAVDEQFF.